This T cell receptor beta chain is drawn from a study of T cell responses to AZD1222 COVID-19 vaccine. Turning to the study itself: Researchers grouped second doses given at about 4 or about 12 weeks into one pool.

As for this clone: Antigen unknown.

Data came from immunoSEQ multiplex PCR; TCRdb stores just in-frame clones and leaves some out. Of about 120,000 clones in the sample, 80% to 90% were seen once. CDR3 length: 14 amino acids. Trimming left V 2 bases short and J 5 bases short, with 12 bases between. In germline, CDR1 is KGHSH, CDR2 LQKENI. Broader study findings: Clonal diversity was possibly underestimated, and the donors were mostly white British, with more females.

The sequencing here drew on peripheral blood, taken on day 0 of AZD1222 vaccination. The chain has TRBV18 and TRBJ2-5, with D perhaps given as TRBD1 or TRBD2 (5 bases each). This sequence originates from an adult in good health. The CDR3 coding sequence is TGTGCCAGCTCACCAGGGGGTACAAAGGAGACCCAGTACTTC. Residues: CASSPGGTKETQYF.